These 9 T cell receptor beta chains were all obtained from the same sample, sequenced in a study of blood T cell repertoires in COVID-19. This table comes from immunoSEQ multiplex PCR, and its TCRdb copy is limited to in-frame clones, with some not included. The table includes 68,000 or so clones, about 83% detected once. The sequencing input was peripheral blood. These receptors were taken from a human donor in a cohort sampled during active COVID-19.

The chain uses TRBV5-1 and TRBJ2-2; 8 nucleotides agree with TRBD2. With 5 bases clipped from V and 3 bases from J, the junction kept 9 bases outside the gene matches. The CDR3 has 16 residues. CDR1 is SGHRS and CDR2 is YFSETQ in the germline V gene. The CDR3 loop reads CASRVAGGLDTGELFF. In DNA form, the CDR3 reads TGCGCCAGCAGAGTGGCGGGAGGCTTGGACACCGGGGAGCTGTTTTTT.

V gene TRBV2 combines with J gene TRBJ2-2; D is undetermined. V was trimmed by 6 bases and J by 0 bases, leaving 8 bases between them. Germline CDR1 is SNHLY and CDR2 is FYNNEI. The CDR3 has 14 residues. This CDR3 is CASREVPNTGELFF. The CDR3 DNA reads as TGTGCCAGCAGAGAGGTTCCGAACACCGGGGAGCTGTTTTTT.

The gene calls are TRBV7-2 and TRBJ1-6; the match to TRBD1 covers 7 bases. This CDR3 is 16 amino acids long. Losses at the gene ends were 5 bases for V and 10 bases for J; bases not matched to a gene: 14. Germline-derived CDR1 and CDR2 are SGHTA and FQGNSA. CDR3 sequence: CASSARTGGSRSPLHF. In DNA form, the CDR3 reads TGTGCCAGCAGCGCCCGGACAGGTGGAAGTAGGTCACCCCTCCACTTT.

This chain joins TRBV11-2 and TRBJ2-5, with 11 positions matching TRBD1. There are 16 residues in the CDR3. With V trimmed by 1 base and J by 5 bases, 6 bases remained unmatched. Germline lookup yields CDR1 SGHAT and CDR2 FQNNGV. The CDR3 is CASSLARGQGGETQYF. The CDR3 region has the DNA TGTGCCAGCAGCTTAGCTAGGGGACAGGGGGGCGAGACCCAGTACTTC.

There are a few counts of this clone. The chain is built from TRBV9 and TRBJ1-2; the match to TRBD1 covers 10 bases. V lost 3 bases to trimming and J lost 4 bases; unmatched junction nucleotides: 6. The germline CDR1 and CDR2 sequences are SGDLS and YYNGEE. This CDR3 region has 15 residues. CDR3 sequence: CASSAGQGVGYGYTF. CDR3 DNA sequence: TGTGCCAGCAGCGCCGGACAGGGGGTAGGCTATGGCTACACCTTC.

The V and J genes are TRBV6-2 or TRBV6-3 and TRBJ1-1, with D uncertain. The ends were cut back, 5 bases at V and 7 bases at J, with 8 bases in the middle. This CDR3 is 11 amino acids long. CDR1 and CDR2 (germline): MNHEY, SVGEGT. CDR3 residues: CASSRHVEAFF. The DNA for the CDR3 is TGTGCCAGCAGTAGACACGTTGAAGCTTTCTTT.

This clone was found a few times. V gene TRBV7-2 combines with J gene TRBJ2-3, with D possibly matching TRBD2 (6 bases). Germline lookup yields CDR1 SGHTA and CDR2 FQGNSA. Between the trimmed V and J ends, which lost 5 bases and 3 bases, there was a span of 18 bases. The CDR3 covers 16 residues. DNA of the CDR3: TGTGCCAGCAGCCCATTAGCGGAGGGGAGGACAGATACGCAGTATTTT. Translating it yields CASSPLAEGRTDTQYF.

The V call is TRBV25-1, the J call TRBJ1-1, with 7 bases aligning to TRBD1. The length of the CDR3 is 16 residues. Germline lookup yields CDR1 MGHDK and CDR2 SYGVNS. The trim removed 1 base at V and 0 bases at J, leaving 5 bases unmatched. The CDR3: CASSEWDSLMNTEAFF. CDR3 bases: TGTGCCAGCAGTGAATGGGACAGCTTAATGAACACTGAAGCTTTCTTT.

The rearrangement joins TRBV14 to TRBJ1-3; D unresolved. The V gene's germline CDR1 is SGHDN and CDR2 FVKESK. V shed 5 bases and J shed 2 bases, with 19 bases lying between them. The CDR3 length is 17 residues. For the CDR3, the DNA is TGTGCCAGCAGCGTGATAGACTACAAAACCACTGGAAACACCATATATTTT. It translates to CASSVIDYKTTGNTIYF. Full variable domain (missing parts from reference TRBV14 and TRBJ1-3): EAGVTQFPSHSVIEKGQTVTLRCDPISGHDNLYWYRRVMGKEIKFLLHFVKESKQDESGMPNNRFLAERTGGTYSTLKVQPAELEDSGVYFCASSVIDYKTTGNTIYFGEGSWLTVV.